This entry features one TCR beta chain sequence. A read error may explain this, as a much larger clone is one base away. The entry originates in a study of tumor-infiltrating lymphocytes in primary liver carcinoma. A constant-region primer primed TCR beta cDNA synthesis from about 490 ng of total RNA. ARM-PCR was slightly modified, and three nested multiplex PCR rounds with it gave rise to the TCR beta libraries. The study ran its first two PCR rounds for about 11 cycles each, using TRBV1-TRBV30 forward primers and a C-beta reverse primer. TCRdb used MiXCR to reprocess the multiplex PCR reads, holding one entry per CDR3 protein. The table records approximately 74,000 distinct CDR3 sequences, 71% of them present only once. Joint extraction of RNA and DNA used roughly 20-33 mg of bulk tissue that was unsorted. V dropped 3 bases and J dropped 5 bases, with 13 bases sitting between them. Germline CDR1 MDHEN, CDR2 SYDVKM. The CDR3 sequence is 14 residues long.

V is TRBV28 and J is TRBJ2-5; D unclear. Input material: liver tumor tissue from sampling region 4. Subset denoted: tumor region T4, right-lateral pole. The receptor was derived from a woman aged 60-75 years with primary liver carcinoma and hepatitis B virus infection. The CDR3 DNA sequence: TGTGCCAGCAGTTTCGGGCAGGAGTCCGAGACCCAGTACTTC. Translated, it gives CASSFGQESETQYF.